Shown below are 2 T cell receptor beta chains from a single sample sequenced in a study of T-cell memory formation after mild COVID-19. TCRdb reanalysed the 5' RACE reads using MiXCR and keeps one entry per CDR3 protein. The sample yields approximately 300,000 distinct CDR3 sequences, 15% seen once. Sequencing was performed on PBMCs or a T cell subset sorted from them (not recorded which). The receptors come from a man aged 18-30 years who had mild COVID-19 (a few samples of this study predate the infection). Cell type and time point are not known.

This clonotype occurred a few times. This chain connects TRBV18 to TRBJ2-5; tentatively, D is TRBD1 (6 bases). The CDR3 sequence is 14 residues long. Looked up from germline, CDR1 is KGHSH and CDR2 is LQKENI. Trimming pared 4 bases from V and 2 bases from J, leaving 11 bases between. CDR3 sequence (DNA): TGTGCCAGCTCACGCACGGACAGTCAAGAGACCCAGTACTTC. Translation gives CASSRTDSQETQYF.

A few counts support this clonotype. This chain joins TRBV30 and TRBJ2-7; 7 bases map to TRBD2. The CDR3 spans 14 residues. V shed 7 bases, J shed 1 base, and the junction held 10 bases outside the gene matches. Germline V gene data show CDR1 as GTSNPN and CDR2 as SVGIG (reference sequence). The CDR3 loop reads CASQRGGESYEQYF. CDR3 DNA sequence: TGTGCCTCACAAAGGGGAGGGGAATCCTACGAGCAGTACTTC.